Included here is one T cell receptor (beta chain) sequence, with context. Its antigen is not known. The data were taken from a study of cytomegalovirus exposure and HLA in healthy donors. Study background: Clustering assigned about 80% of the approximately 400 genotyped donors to the Caucasian-associated ancestry cluster. Study results and caveats: Presence/absence analyses assumed roughly uniform sequencing depth across donors. As confirmed in vitro, three CMV-associated chains were specific for CMV antigens. Per a later analysis, under 20,000 TCR beta sequences showed association with HLA alleles at 0.05 false discovery rate.

Per the germline V gene, CDR1 is MNHEY and CDR2 is SVGAGI. The length of the CDR3 is 16 residues. Trimming cost V 2 bases and J 5 bases; bases outside gene matches: 11. In the PCR, 60 Vbeta and 13 Jbeta primers were used. Method: immunoSEQ multiplex PCR; TCRdb's copy keeps in-frame clones and lacks some. The data hold 80,000 to 100,000 clones, with around four fifths observed a single time. The sequence was collected from a female donor in good health and CMV-seropositive. The rearrangement joins TRBV6-5 to TRBJ2-7; TRBD2 matches at 8 bases. The sample was PBMCs. The CDR3 region is CASSYEPAGVFNEQYF. The CDR3 DNA is TGTGCCAGCAGTTACGAACCAGCGGGAGTCTTCAACGAGCAGTACTTC.